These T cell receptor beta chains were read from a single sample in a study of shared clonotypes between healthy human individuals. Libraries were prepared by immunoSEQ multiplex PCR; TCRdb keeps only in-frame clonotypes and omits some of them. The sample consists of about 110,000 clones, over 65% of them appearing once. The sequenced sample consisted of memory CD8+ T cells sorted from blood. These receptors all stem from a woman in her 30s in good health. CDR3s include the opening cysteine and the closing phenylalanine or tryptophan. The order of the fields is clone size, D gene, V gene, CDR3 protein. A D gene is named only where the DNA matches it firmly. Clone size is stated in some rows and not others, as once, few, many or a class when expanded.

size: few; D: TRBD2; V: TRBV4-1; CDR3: CASSHQGGSGRVEQFF
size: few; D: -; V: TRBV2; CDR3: CASSEGVWGADTQYF
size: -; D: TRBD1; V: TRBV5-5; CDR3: CASSLEGQGYQPQHF
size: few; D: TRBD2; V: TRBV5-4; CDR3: CASGTSGSNEQYF
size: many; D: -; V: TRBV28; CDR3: CASSPTPEGTDTQYF
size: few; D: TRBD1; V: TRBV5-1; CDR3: CASSLGTESSPQHF
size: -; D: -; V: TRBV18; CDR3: CASSAGEGNQPQHF
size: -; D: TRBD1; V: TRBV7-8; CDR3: CASSPGGTYEQYF
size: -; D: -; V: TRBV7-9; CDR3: CASSSVRSPNEQFF
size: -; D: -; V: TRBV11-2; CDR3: CASSLETGALSYEQYF
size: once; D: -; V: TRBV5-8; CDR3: CATTSNFAVGAFF
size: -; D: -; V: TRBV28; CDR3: CASRPRGRAYEQYF
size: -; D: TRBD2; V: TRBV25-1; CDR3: CASSEKGLADSSYNEQFF
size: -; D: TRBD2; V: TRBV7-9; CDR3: CASSSSWSGRAYNEQFF
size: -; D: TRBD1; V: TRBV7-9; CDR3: CASRFIKGGQANTEAFF
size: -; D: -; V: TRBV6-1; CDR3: CASSETLGGGGDYEQYF